These 22 T cell receptor beta chains share one sample of origin, sequenced in a study of blood T cell repertoires in COVID-19. Here immunoSEQ multiplex PCR was the method, and the copy in TCRdb shows in-frame clones only, minus some. The profile covers about 270,000 clones, with about 85% appearing a single time and 3% taken by the ten largest. Sequenced: PBMCs or T cells enriched from blood (not recorded which). These TCRs come from a woman in her forties or fifties who had recovered from COVID-19.

This clone was found once. The V call is TRBV28, the J call TRBJ1-5, with D tentatively TRBD1 (5 bases). The V gene lost 7 bases and the J gene lost 4 bases, with 20 bases spanning the gap. The CDR3 consists of 16 residues. CDR1 and CDR2 (germline): MDHEN, SYDVKM. The CDR3 spells CASTSQGTHLNQPQHF. The CDR3 DNA follows: TGTGCCAGCACCTCCCAGGGTACCCACCTAAATCAGCCCCAGCATTTT.

Details on this clone: A read error may produce the germline difference seen at one junction end. The V gene is TRBV18, the J gene TRBJ1-1; tentatively, D is TRBD1 (6 bases). CDR1 is KGHSH and CDR2 is LQKENI in the germline V gene. The CDR3 spans 15 residues. CDR3 in DNA: TGTGCCAGCTCACCTCGGGCAGGGGTGAATACTGAAGCTTTCTTT. This encodes CASSPRAGVNTEAFF.

The CDR3 coding sequence is TGTGCCATCCAACCCCAGGCAGAAGGGGTCCGGGAGCTGTTTTTT. It codes for CAIQPQAEGVRELFF. The chain employs TRBV19 and TRBJ2-2; TRBD1 is a possible D gene (5 bases). This CDR3 has 15 amino acids. CDR1 LNHDA and CDR2 SQIVND come from the germline V gene (reference sequence). V was pared by 10 bases and J by 9 bases, with 24 bases between.

The chain couples TRBV28 to TRBJ2-7; 10 bases align to TRBD1. CDR1 is MDHEN and CDR2 is SYDVKM in the germline V gene. Losses at the gene ends were 5 bases for V and 3 bases for J; bases not matched to a gene: 7. The CDR3 spans 15 residues. The CDR3 protein is CASSLPGQGIYEQYF. CDR3 sequence (DNA): TGTGCCAGCAGTCTCCCGGGACAGGGGATCTACGAGCAGTACTTC.

The J gene is TRBJ1-6, the V gene TRBV28; unclear D gene. The CDR3 is 15 residues long. Trimming left V 3 bases short and J 7 bases short, with 13 bases between. Looked up from germline, CDR1 is MDHEN and CDR2 is SYDVKM. CDR3 residues: CASSFGRERNSPLHF. The DNA for the CDR3 is TGTGCCAGCAGTTTTGGAAGGGAGAGAAATTCACCCCTCCACTTT.

The chain uses TRBV7-3 and TRBJ2-3; a possible D gene is TRBD2 (6 bases). Looked up from germline, CDR1 is SGHTA and CDR2 is FQGTGA. V was clipped by 4 bases and J by 7 bases, with 18 bases between them. This CDR3 is built from 15 residues. CDR3 nucleotides: TGTGCCAGCAGCTGGGGGGAAGGGTTGGGTTATACGCAGTATTTT. Its protein product is CASSWGEGLGYTQYF.

V usage is TRBV24-1 and J usage is TRBJ2-3; 7 bases map to TRBD2. J was trimmed by 4 bases and V by 4 bases; bases with no gene match: 10. This CDR3 is 16 amino acids long. Germline V gene data show CDR1 as KGHDR and CDR2 as SFDVKD. This CDR3 is CATSEVGSGTADTQYF. As DNA, the CDR3 is TGTGCCACCAGTGAAGTCGGCAGCGGGACCGCAGATACGCAGTATTTT.

The chain combines TRBV11-2 with TRBJ2-2; D is ambiguous. V was pared by 5 bases and J by 3 bases, with 13 bases between. Germline lookup yields CDR1 SGHAT and CDR2 FQNNGV. The CDR3 has 15 amino acids. The DNA for the CDR3 is TGTGCCAGCAGCCCCCAACAGATATACACCGGGGAGCTGTTTTTT. This gives the protein CASSPQQIYTGELFF.

This clone was counted once. The chain uses TRBV24-1 and TRBJ2-3; TRBD1 matches 8 bases. The V gene end was trimmed by 1 base and the J gene end by 1 base; junction bases not matched to a gene: 3. CDR1 KGHDR and CDR2 SFDVKD come from the germline V gene. This CDR3 contains 16 residues. As DNA, the CDR3 is TGTGCCACCAGTGATTTCTCAGGGGGCGGCACAGATACGCAGTATTTT. Protein product: CATSDFSGGGTDTQYF.

The V gene is TRBV19, the J gene TRBJ1-5; D may be TRBD1 (5 bases). Germline V lookup: CDR1 LNHDA, CDR2 SQIVND (reference sequence). This CDR3 region has 15 residues. V was trimmed by 6 bases and J by 9 bases, leaving 21 bases between them. CDR3 sequence reads: CASSPGQGPPAPQHF. Here the CDR3 DNA reads TGTGCCAGTAGCCCTGGGCAGGGCCCCCCAGCGCCCCAGCATTTT.

The J gene is TRBJ2-3, the V gene TRBV15; no clear D. This CDR3 contains 12 residues. The V gene lost 5 bases and the J gene lost 3 bases, with 6 bases spanning the gap. Germline lookup yields CDR1 LNHNV and CDR2 YYDKDF (reference sequence). The chain's CDR3 is CATSGRTDTQYF. CDR3 DNA: TGTGCCACCAGCGGCAGAACAGATACGCAGTATTTT.

The chain combines TRBV27 with TRBJ1-5, with a possible D match to TRBD1 (5 bases). Per germline, CDR1 MNHEY and CDR2 SMNVEV (reference sequence). V lost 6 bases and J 2 bases, leaving 8 bases between the germline ends. This CDR3 spans 13 amino acids. The CDR3 protein is CASRGTRNQPQHF. DNA of the CDR3: TGTGCCAGCAGAGGGACTCGCAATCAGCCCCAGCATTTT.

The V call is TRBV5-8, the J call TRBJ2-3; 9 bases fit TRBD2. This CDR3 spans 15 amino acids. CDR1 is SGHTS, CDR2 YDEGEE, per germline. V shed 1 base, J shed 3 bases, and the junction held 3 bases outside the gene matches. CDR3 DNA sequence: TGTGCCAGCAGCTTGTATGCGGGAGGGACAGATACGCAGTATTTT. Translating it yields CASSLYAGGTDTQYF.

The chain recombines TRBV27 with TRBJ1-5; D is unresolved. Germline assignment: CDR1 MNHEY and CDR2 SMNVEV (reference sequence). This CDR3 has 15 amino acids. The V and J ends lost 6 bases and 6 bases respectively, with 18 bases between them. CDR3 in amino acids: CASSNLGEPVQPQHF. DNA for the CDR3: TGTGCCAGCAGCAATCTCGGGGAGCCGGTTCAGCCCCAGCATTTT.

Here the CDR3 reads CAWTLWGRDYGYTF. CDR3 in DNA: TGTGCCTGGACCTTATGGGGGCGTGACTATGGCTACACCTTC. V and J are TRBV30 and TRBJ1-2; D may be TRBD1 (6 bases). CDR1 and CDR2 from the germline V gene are GTSNPN and SVGIG (reference sequence). V lost 4 bases, J lost 3 bases, and 15 bases lay in between. There are 14 residues in the CDR3. The full variable domain, in which reference TRBV30 and TRBJ1-2 provide the parts outside the CDR3, is SQTIHQWPATLVQPVGSPLSLECTVEGTSNPNLYWYRQAAGRGLQLLFYSVGIGQISSEVPQNLSASRPQDRQFILSSKKLLLSDSGFYLCAWTLWGRDYGYTFGSGTRLTVV.

The CDR3 region has the DNA TGTGCCAGCAGCAGACGAGCGGGAGTAGTGGGTAATGAGCAGTTCTTC. As protein: CASSRRAGVVGNEQFF. This sequence joins TRBV7-2 and TRBJ2-1; 8 bases align to TRBD2. This CDR3 is 16 amino acids long. Trimming at V came to 5 bases and at J to 7 bases, leaving 13 bases not matched to a gene. Germline loops: CDR1 SGHTA, CDR2 FQGNSA.

V is TRBV28 and J is TRBJ2-2; tentative D call: TRBD1 (6 bases). Germline V gene data show CDR1 as MDHEN and CDR2 as SYDVKM. The germline V and J ends were trimmed by 3 bases and 1 base, with 24 bases remaining between them. CDR3 size: 20 residues. The CDR3 bases are TGTGCCAGCAGTTTTCTGCCCGGCCGGGACATGTCGGGGAACACCGGGGAGCTGTTTTTT. This gives the protein CASSFLPGRDMSGNTGELFF.

This clone was detected a few times. The CDR3 nucleotides are TGTGCCAGCAGCCGTAACCACAGGGGCTCACCCCTCCACTTT. Its protein is CASSRNHRGSPLHF. The chain employs TRBV14 and TRBJ1-6, with TRBD1 matching over 7 bases. The trim removed 4 bases at V and 10 bases at J, leaving 7 bases unmatched. Looked up from germline, CDR1 is SGHDN and CDR2 is FVKESK. This CDR3 has 14 residues.

The genes are TRBV5-1 and TRBJ1-3; D possibly corresponds to TRBD1 (6 bases). Germline CDR1 and CDR2: SGHRS and YFSETQ. The CDR3 length is 16 residues. V dropped 1 base and J dropped 0 bases, with 11 bases sitting between them. The CDR3 spells CASSLYQGISGNTIYF. The CDR3 bases are TGCGCCAGCAGCTTGTATCAGGGGATCTCTGGAAACACCATATATTTT. The full variable domain, rest sourced from reference TRBV5-1 and TRBJ1-3, is KAGVTQTPRYLIKTRGQQVTLSCSPISGHRSVSWYQQTPGQGLQFLFEYFSETQRNKGNFPGRFSGRQFSNSRSEMNVSTLELGDSALYLCASSLYQGISGNTIYFGEGSWLTVV.

V and J are TRBV12-3 or TRBV12-4 and TRBJ1-2; D is uncertain. There are 11 residues in the CDR3. The V gene lost 3 bases and the J gene lost 8 bases, with 7 bases spanning the gap. CDR3 sequence: CASSFFEGYTF. CDR3 DNA: TGTGCCAGCAGTTTTTTTGAGGGCTACACCTTC.

The V gene is TRBV27, the J gene TRBJ2-2; TRBD2 matches 7 bases. Germline V gene sequence: CDR1 MNHEY, CDR2 SMNVEV (reference sequence). The CDR3 spans 15 residues. J lost 1 base, V lost 8 bases, and 7 bases had no gene match. As DNA, the CDR3 is TGTGCCAGCGGAGCGGGGCCTATGAACACCGGGGAGCTGTTTTTT. Encoded protein: CASGAGPMNTGELFF.

The chain links TRBV24-1 to TRBJ1-4; D not resolved. This CDR3 is 13 amino acids long. Germline V gene sequence: CDR1 KGHDR, CDR2 SFDVKD. Between the trimmed V and J ends, which lost 10 bases and 7 bases, there was a span of 15 bases. The CDR3 region has the DNA TGTGCCACACAGCGGGTTAGCGGTGAAAAACTGTTTTTT. Residues: CATQRVSGEKLFF.